This T cell receptor beta chain is from a study of CD8 T cells in Susac syndrome. Germline V gives CDR1 SGHTA, CDR2 FQGNSA. CDR3 length: 15 residues. The ends lost 3 bases at V and 4 bases at J; junction bases unmatched: 4. Sequencing of TCR beta drew on CD8+ and CD4+ T cells from blood. Controls were drawn from healthy donors and were matched for age and sex. Reverse transcription of roughly 0.5 to 1 ug RNA was performed with random hexamers. TCR beta CDR3 was amplified by immunoSEQ multiplex PCR. This amplification extended across 54 Vbeta and 13 Jbeta segments. TCRdb itself ran the immunoSEQ multiplex PCR reads through MiXCR, one entry per CDR3 protein. The data hold just under 150,000 distinct CDR3 sequences, with around 94% observed a single time. This clonotype appeared once.

V gene TRBV7-2 combines with J gene TRBJ1-4; 8 bases match TRBD1. The source is a human donor in good health. Sequenced input: CD4+ T cells from PBMCs. The CDR3 sequence is CASSFTGGLNEKLFF. In nucleotides, the CDR3 is TGTGCCAGCAGCTTTACAGGGGGACTTAATGAAAAACTGTTTTTT.